This entry concerns a single T cell receptor beta chain. Per the study methods: Reference gene primer amplification gave nucleated cell count estimates. Produced via immunoSEQ multiplex PCR; TCRdb's table is partial and in-frame only. V and J calls and clone size are given by that table; D and trimming were obtained from the DNA. The table lists roughly 120,000 clones, roughly 83% of them singletons, with about 4% in the top ten. V shed 1 base and J shed 7 bases, with 11 bases lying between them. The CDR3 consists of 15 residues. Germline values: CDR1 SGHTA, CDR2 FQGTGA. These data originate in a study of blood T cell repertoires in COVID-19. Study background: Whether acute or convalescent, the COVID-19 samples came from the United States, Italy and Spain. The cDNA or gDNA used as material had been derived from T cells, B-cell-depleted T cells, or PBMCs.

The chain couples TRBV7-3 to TRBJ1-6; TRBD1 might be the D (6 bases). The source of this sequence is a woman aged 80 or older with acute or convalescent COVID-19. Sequenced material: peripheral blood. This CDR3 reads CASSLNGGSNSPLHF. The DNA of the CDR3 is TGTGCCAGCAGCTTAAATGGGGGCTCGAATTCACCCCTCCACTTT.